These 23 T cell receptor beta chains originate from one sample sequenced in a study of T cell responses to AZD1222 COVID-19 vaccine. This table comes from immunoSEQ multiplex PCR, and its TCRdb copy is limited to in-frame clones, with some not included. Of roughly 190,000 clones in the sample, roughly 90% are singletons; the top ten hold roughly 3.5%. The sequences come from peripheral blood, collected 28 days after the second AZD1222 dose. The receptors here all came from an adult who received the AZD1222 COVID-19 vaccine.

The CDR3 DNA reads TGTGCTAGTGCCTTCAACACTGAAGCTTTCTTT. Translating gives CASAFNTEAFF. The chain is built from TRBV12-5 and TRBJ1-1; no reliable D call. The CDR3 length is 11 residues. Looked up from germline, CDR1 is LGHNT and CDR2 is FRNRAP. V was clipped by 7 bases and J by 2 bases, with 5 bases between them.

This rearrangement joins TRBV18 to TRBJ1-1; possible D gene TRBD1, 5 bases. The CDR3 loop spans 15 amino acids. With 2 bases removed from V and 4 bases from J, the gap between germline ends came to 14 bases. Germline assignment: CDR1 KGHSH and CDR2 LQKENI. CDR3 amino acids: CASSPRASGGTEAFF. DNA of the CDR3: TGTGCCAGCTCACCAAGGGCGAGCGGGGGCACTGAAGCTTTCTTT.

The chain employs TRBV19 and TRBJ2-1; TRBD2 matches at 9 bases. CDR3 length: 16 amino acids. Germline assignment: CDR1 LNHDA and CDR2 SQIVND (reference sequence). Germline trimming cut 3 bases from V and 6 bases from J; bases unmatched to any gene: 9. CDR3 in amino acids: CASSMQAGGYSNEQFF. The CDR3 nucleotides read TGTGCCAGTAGTATGCAGGCGGGGGGGTACTCCAATGAGCAGTTCTTC.

This clone was found many times. The V gene is TRBV28, the J gene TRBJ2-3, with 7 nucleotides matching TRBD1. V lost 5 bases and J lost 2; bases outside the gene matches: 7. The CDR3 extends over 15 amino acids. CDR1 and CDR2 from the germline V gene are MDHEN and SYDVKM. The CDR3: CASSLRQGYTDTQYF. The DNA of the CDR3 is TGTGCCAGCAGTCTCCGACAGGGTTACACAGATACGCAGTATTTT.

The CDR3 DNA sequence: TGTGCCAGCAGCCCGTTGGACCCCAATCAGCCCCAGCATTTT. It is translated as CASSPLDPNQPQHF. The rearrangement links TRBV6-2 or TRBV6-3 to TRBJ1-5; D not resolved. This CDR3 has 14 residues. The V and J ends lost 6 bases and 3 bases respectively, with 12 bases between them. The germline V gene encodes CDR1 MNHEY and CDR2 SVGEGT.

This clone has more than one count but fewer than ten. The gene calls are TRBV7-2 and TRBJ2-2, with TRBD1 identical over 8 bases. Trimming cost V 5 bases and J 0 bases; bases outside gene matches: 8. The CDR3 spans 17 residues. CDR1 is SGHTA, CDR2 FQGNSA, per germline. For the CDR3, the DNA is TGTGCCAGCAGCCCCCGACAGACAGGGGCGAACACCGGGGAGCTGTTTTTT. Translation: CASSPRQTGANTGELFF.

The V call is TRBV9, the J call TRBJ2-1; D remains unclear. This CDR3 has 15 amino acids. In germline, CDR1 is SGDLS, CDR2 YYNGEE. Between the trimmed V and J ends, which lost 4 bases and 0 bases, there was a span of 11 bases. The CDR3 loop is CASSPLRSSYNEQFF. CDR3 nucleotide sequence: TGTGCCAGCAGCCCCCTCCGTAGCTCCTACAATGAGCAGTTCTTC.

This chain connects TRBV5-1 to TRBJ1-3; a weak D match, TRBD1 (5 bases). V was clipped by 0 bases and J by 2 bases, with 15 bases between them. The germline CDR1 and CDR2 sequences are SGHRS and YFSETQ. The CDR3 contains 17 residues. The CDR3 coding sequence is TGCGCCAGCAGCTTGGGTGCAGGGCTATTTGCTGGAAACACCATATATTTT. Translating gives CASSLGAGLFAGNTIYF.

The chain carries TRBV5-1 and TRBJ2-1; 10 bases agree with TRBD1. Germline trimming cut 1 base from V and 9 bases from J; bases unmatched to any gene: 4. CDR1 and CDR2 from the germline V gene are SGHRS and YFSETQ. The CDR3 length is 14 residues. The CDR3 is CASSLRQGAGEQFF. The CDR3 DNA follows: TGCGCCAGCAGCTTGCGACAGGGGGCCGGTGAGCAGTTCTTC.

The genes are TRBV11-2 and TRBJ2-3; possibly TRBD1 or TRBD2 for D (5 bases each). Looked up from germline, CDR1 is SGHAT and CDR2 is FQNNGV. This CDR3 region has 17 residues. Trimming removed 5 bases from V and 0 bases from J, with 18 bases in between. The CDR3 spells CASSPKLGKGSTDTQYF. CDR3 coding DNA: TGTGCCAGCAGCCCTAAACTAGGAAAGGGGAGCACAGATACGCAGTATTTT.

V gene TRBV9 combines with J gene TRBJ1-4, with D unresolved. Germline assignment: CDR1 SGDLS and CDR2 YYNGEE. V was clipped by 3 bases and J by 10 bases, with 16 bases between them. This CDR3 region has 14 residues. CDR3 nucleotides: TGTGCCAGCAGCGCCGGGCTGCTACGGGGAAAACTGTTTTTT. Its translation: CASSAGLLRGKLFF.

This chain connects TRBV5-1 to TRBJ1-5; the D is unclear. V was cut by 4 bases and J by 0 bases, with 5 bases left in between. Per germline, CDR1 SGHRS and CDR2 YFSETQ. This CDR3 spans 13 amino acids. CDR3 in amino acids: CASSVDSNQPQHF. In DNA form, the CDR3 reads TGCGCCAGCAGCGTCGATAGCAATCAGCCCCAGCATTTT. The variable domain in full, completed from reference TRBV5-1 and TRBJ1-5, reads KAGVTQTPRYLIKTRGQQVTLSCSPISGHRSVSWYQQTPGQGLQFLFEYFSETQRNKGNFPGRFSGRQFSNSRSEMNVSTLELGDSALYLCASSVDSNQPQHFGDGTRLSIL.

The V call is TRBV5-1, the J call TRBJ2-7, with a possible D match to TRBD1 (6 bases). V was clipped by 3 bases and J by 9 bases, with 10 bases between them. The CDR3 extends over 11 amino acids. Germline loops: CDR1 SGHRS, CDR2 YFSETQ. CDR3 nucleotide sequence: TGCGCCAGCAGCTCCCAGGGGCGGCAGTACTTC. Translated, it gives CASSSQGRQYF. Filled out from reference TRBV5-1 and TRBJ2-7, the complete variable domain reads KAGVTQTPRYLIKTRGQQVTLSCSPISGHRSVSWYQQTPGQGLQFLFEYFSETQRNKGNFPGRFSGRQFSNSRSEMNVSTLELGDSALYLCASSSQGRQYFGPGTRLTVT.

The chain employs TRBV10-2 and TRBJ2-7, with 10 bases that match TRBD1. Germline-derived CDR1 and CDR2 are WSHSY and SAAADI. This CDR3 has 14 residues. Germline trimming cut 6 bases from V and 5 bases from J; bases unmatched to any gene: 7. DNA for the CDR3: TGCGCCAGCAGGGGGGGGACAGGGGTTAACGAGCAGTACTTC. This codes for CASRGGTGVNEQYF.

This clone was seen a handful of times. The chain recombines TRBV24-1 with TRBJ2-1; D possibly corresponds to TRBD1 (5 bases). Trimming removed 0 bases from V and 11 bases from J, with 19 bases in between. Germline V gene data show CDR1 as KGHDR and CDR2 as SFDVKD. The CDR3 length is 16 residues. CDR3 loop: CATSDLRIQQGFQQFF. The CDR3, as DNA: TGTGCCACCAGTGATTTGCGAATCCAGCAGGGCTTCCAGCAGTTCTTC.

The V call is TRBV5-1, the J call TRBJ1-1; tentatively, D is TRBD1 (6 bases). This CDR3 is built from 13 residues. Trimming removed 0 bases at V and 5 bases at J, with 8 bases between. Germline-derived CDR1 and CDR2 are SGHRS and YFSETQ. This CDR3 reads CASSLAGTTEAFF. For the CDR3, the DNA is TGCGCCAGCAGCTTGGCCGGGACAACTGAAGCTTTCTTT.

This chain joins TRBV3-1 (or the pseudogene TRBV3-2) and TRBJ2-1; 9 nucleotides match TRBD2. This CDR3 contains 15 residues. The ends lost 0 bases at V and 14 bases at J; junction bases unmatched: 11. Germline V gene data show CDR1 as LGHDT and CDR2 as YNNKEL (reference sequence). As DNA, the CDR3 is TGTGCCAGCAGCCAAGAAAATTTGGGCGGGAGGGGCAAGTTCTTC. This codes for CASSQENLGGRGKFF.

The chain employs TRBV5-6 and TRBJ2-4; D gene ambiguous. Trimming cost V 5 bases and J 8 bases, with 14 bases left between them. Germline-derived CDR1 and CDR2 are SGHDT and YYEEEE. The CDR3 spans 13 residues. For the CDR3, the DNA is TGTGCCAGCAGTCCCACGGGCGTAGACATTCAGTACTTC. Translating gives CASSPTGVDIQYF.

The chain has TRBV2 and TRBJ1-1, with no clear D. CDR1 SNHLY and CDR2 FYNNEI come from the germline V gene. The CDR3 contains 14 residues. V was trimmed by 1 base and J by 5 bases, leaving 11 bases between them. In DNA, the CDR3 is TGTGCCAGCAGTGAAGGAACGGAGCAAACTGAAGCTTTCTTT. This translates into CASSEGTEQTEAFF.

The CDR3 spells CASSQDQGYGYTF. Here the CDR3 DNA reads TGTGCCAGCAGCCAAGATCAGGGGTACGGCTACACCTTC. The gene calls are TRBV3-1 (or the pseudogene TRBV3-2) and TRBJ1-2; a weak D match, TRBD1 (6 bases). In germline, CDR1 is LGHDT, CDR2 YNNKEL (reference sequence). V was pared by 0 bases and J by 8 bases, with 10 bases between. This CDR3 is built from 13 residues.

The chain links TRBV27 to TRBJ2-1, with a tentative D call TRBD2 (6 bases). There are 15 residues in the CDR3. Germline CDR1 MNHEY, CDR2 SMNVEV (reference sequence). The germline V and J ends were trimmed by 2 bases and 4 bases, with 12 bases remaining between them. CDR3: CASSLLAIKYNEQFF. CDR3 coding DNA: TGTGCCAGCAGTTTACTAGCGATTAAATACAATGAGCAGTTCTTC.

In its sample, this clone was seen once. V is TRBV5-1 and J is TRBJ1-2, with D maybe TRBD1 (5 bases). The CDR3 is 14 residues long. Germline CDR1 SGHRS, CDR2 YFSETQ. The V end lost 5 bases, the J end lost 14 bases, and 25 bases lay between the germline ends. The CDR3, as DNA: TGCGCCAGCAGTTCGGAGCCGGGACCACGTCGAAGGACCTTC. Its translation is CASSSEPGPRRRTF.

The V call is TRBV5-4, the J call TRBJ1-5; TRBD1 might be the D (6 bases). This CDR3 has 14 amino acids. V lost 4 bases to trimming and J lost 1 base, with 9 bases between them. Germline CDR1 reads SGHNT; CDR2 reads YYREEE (reference sequence). The CDR3 spells CASSLQGSNQPQHF. CDR3 sequence (DNA): TGTGCCAGCAGCCTCCAGGGGAGCAATCAGCCCCAGCATTTT.